The 32 T cell receptor beta chains in this list originate from one sample, sequenced in a study of metastatic and nonmetastatic thyroid tumors. Every patient was untreated before thyroid surgery. TCRdb recomputed clones from the PCR reads via MiXCR. The top ten clones hold roughly 12% of a sample with 91,000 or so clones, 10% to 15% of them seen once. The material sequenced was blood. The source of these receptors is a female donor with papillary thyroid cancer or a benign thyroid nodule (not recorded which). Some clones in this sample may be carry-over from other donors' samples.

This clone showed up just a few times. With a much larger clone just one base away, this may be a read error. The chain is built from TRBV20-1 and TRBJ2-7; no definite D call. Germline CDR1 and CDR2: DFQATT and SNEGSKA (reference sequence). V lost 3 bases and J lost 0, with 6 bases in between. This CDR3 comprises 12 residues. DNA of the CDR3: TGCAGTGCTAGCGTCGACTCCTACGAGCAGTACTTC. Its protein product is CSASVDSYEQYF.

A word on this clone: One junction end does not reproduce the germline sequence, and a read error may be involved. The chain has TRBV28 and TRBJ2-2; weak D call: TRBD2 (6 bases). The CDR3 extends over 18 amino acids. From germline, CDR1 is MDHEN and CDR2 SYDVKM. The CDR3 DNA reads TGTGCCAGCAGCCCAAAAGGCCCCGGGACTGCGAACACCGGGGAGCCGTTTTTT. Protein: CASSPKGPGTANTGEPFF.

This clone was picked up a small number of times. The chain employs TRBV6-2 or TRBV6-3 and TRBJ2-7; D is unclear. This CDR3 contains 14 residues. V was trimmed by 4 bases and J by 5 bases, leaving 15 bases between them. Looked up from germline, CDR1 is MNHEY and CDR2 is SVGEGT. The CDR3 loop reads CASSWTPVPNEQYF. The CDR3 coding sequence is TGTGCCAGCAGTTGGACCCCCGTCCCCAACGAGCAGTACTTC.

This clone was recorded many times. The CDR3 here is CASSPGRSTDTQYF. DNA of the CDR3: TGTGCCAGCTCACCAGGGAGAAGCACAGATACGCAGTATTTT. J is TRBJ2-3 and V is TRBV18, with D possibly matching TRBD2 (5 bases). This CDR3 is built from 14 residues. Trimming cost V 2 bases and J 0 bases, with 6 bases left between them. Looked up from germline, CDR1 is KGHSH and CDR2 is LQKENI.

This clone was picked up many times. This chain connects TRBV4-3 to TRBJ1-1; D uncertain. CDR3 size: 18 residues. Germline V gives CDR1 LGHNA, CDR2 YSLEER. Trimming stripped 1 base from V and 3 bases from J, with 21 bases between. This CDR3 is CASSQGSDFKPRDTEAFF. The CDR3 DNA reads TGCGCCAGCAGCCAAGGATCAGATTTCAAGCCGCGGGACACTGAAGCTTTCTTT.

This clone was observed many times. A read error may explain this, as a much larger clone is one base away. This chain links TRBV20-1 with TRBJ2-2; D possibly corresponds to TRBD2 (5 bases). This CDR3 is 17 amino acids long. Germline V lookup: CDR1 DFQATT, CDR2 SNEGSKA (reference sequence). CDR3 nucleotide sequence: TGCAGTGTGCGTTCAAGGGAGTCGGGAACGAACACCGGGGAGCTGTCTTTT. It encodes CSVRSRESGTNTGELSF.

In its sample, this clone was seen many times. The chain employs TRBV20-1 and TRBJ1-1; D possibly corresponds to TRBD1 (5 bases). Looked up from germline, CDR1 is DFQATT and CDR2 is SNEGSKA (reference sequence). Trimming removed 3 bases from V and 1 base from J, with 15 bases in between. The CDR3 is made up of 15 amino acids. The CDR3 sequence is CSASRAGTRNTEAFF. The CDR3 nucleotides are TGCAGTGCTAGTCGGGCAGGGACGAGGAACACTGAAGCTTTCTTT.

This clone was seen at least ten times. The CDR3 loop reads CASSIEGQYSNQPQHF. Written as DNA, the CDR3 is TGTGCCAGTAGTATTGAAGGACAGTATAGCAATCAGCCCCAGCATTTT. This chain links TRBV19 with TRBJ1-5, with TRBD1 as a possible D gene (6 bases). V was shortened by 3 bases and J by 0 bases, with 12 bases between the two germline ends. The CDR3 is made up of 16 amino acids. Germline V gives CDR1 LNHDA, CDR2 SQIVND (reference sequence).

In this sample, this clone turned up many times. This sample includes further DNA sequences coding for the same CDR3. The chain carries TRBV28 and TRBJ2-1; 8 positions agree with TRBD2. The CDR3 spans 15 residues. The germline V gene has CDR1 MDHEN and CDR2 SYDVKM. Trimming took 3 bases from V and 2 from J; bases not matched to a gene: 3. The CDR3 DNA reads as TGTGCCAGCAGTTTTGTACTAGCGGCCTACAATGAGCAGTTCTTC. This sequence encodes CASSFVLAAYNEQFF.

There are many counts of this clone. CDR3 protein: CATQSGRGDNSPLHF. The DNA for the CDR3 is TGTGCCACTCAATCCGGTAGGGGGGATAATTCACCCCTCCACTTT. The J gene is TRBJ1-6, the V gene TRBV6-1; tentatively, D is TRBD1 (6 bases). Germline V CDR1 and CDR2: MNHNS, SASEGT. This CDR3 region has 15 residues. V dropped 10 bases and J dropped 5 bases, with 18 bases sitting between them.

This clone was recorded at least ten times. The rearrangement uses TRBV20-1 and TRBJ1-5; D remains unclear. The germline CDR1 and CDR2 sequences are DFQATT and SNEGSKA (reference sequence). With 2 bases removed from V and 0 bases from J, the gap between germline ends came to 5 bases. This CDR3 region has 13 residues. The CDR3 region is CSARRSSNQPQHF. The CDR3 DNA follows: TGCAGTGCTAGACGGAGTAGCAATCAGCCCCAGCATTTT.

The table lists this clone with many counts. The rearrangement joins TRBV24-1 to TRBJ2-3; 8 bases are shared with TRBD2. V trimming: 11 bases; J trimming: 4 bases; junction bases outside the gene matches: 10. From germline, CDR1 is KGHDR and CDR2 SFDVKD. This CDR3 region has 14 residues. The CDR3 sequence is CAMTTSAQADTQYF. The CDR3 coding sequence is TGTGCCATGACGACTAGCGCACAGGCAGATACGCAGTATTTT.

This clone was counted at least ten times. The genes are TRBV5-1 and TRBJ2-7, with 7 bases fitting TRBD1. V was clipped by 2 bases and J by 1 base; unmatched bases: 6. The germline V gene encodes CDR1 SGHRS and CDR2 YFSETQ. The CDR3 runs 15 residues. The CDR3 coding sequence is TGCGCCAGCAGCTTACTTGGGACAGATTCCTACGAGCAGTACTTC. Protein product: CASSLLGTDSYEQYF.

This clone was seen at least ten times. V usage is TRBV24-1 and J usage is TRBJ2-7; TRBD2 is a possible D gene (5 bases). The CDR3 contains 14 residues. Germline V gives CDR1 KGHDR, CDR2 SFDVKD. Trimming pared 5 bases from V and 7 bases from J, leaving 17 bases between. This CDR3 is CATSASYRTSEQYF. The CDR3 nucleotides read TGTGCCACCAGTGCTTCATACAGAACTAGTGAGCAGTACTTC.

This clone was detected only a few times. The chain couples TRBV6-1 to TRBJ2-7; possible D gene TRBD1, 6 bases. In germline, CDR1 is MNHNS, CDR2 SASEGT. Deletions cut 7 bases from V and 5 bases from J, with 15 bases between. CDR3 size: 13 residues. The CDR3 sequence is CASTKGEYNEQYF. The CDR3 DNA reads as TGTGCCAGCACAAAGGGGGAATACAACGAGCAGTACTTC.

Many counts were recorded for this clone. The V gene is TRBV12-3 or TRBV12-4, the J gene TRBJ2-5; D is ambiguous. V lost 4 bases and J lost 8, with 11 bases in between. The CDR3 spans 12 residues. The CDR3 bases are TGTGCCAGCAGTTCCGAAAGGGTTACCCAGTACTTC. It specifies CASSSERVTQYF.

This clone showed up many times. This chain's CDR3 is CASSSQAGVNTGELFF. In nucleotides, the CDR3 is TGTGCCAGCAGCTCCCAAGCGGGAGTGAACACCGGGGAGCTGTTTTTT. The gene calls are TRBV9 and TRBJ2-2; 8 bases line up with TRBD2. The CDR3 spans 16 residues. J lost 1 base, V lost 4 bases, and 6 bases had no gene match. Germline values: CDR1 SGDLS, CDR2 YYNGEE. Together with reference TRBV9 and TRBJ2-2, the CDR3 gives the full variable domain: DSGVTQTPKHLITATGQRVTLRCSPRSGDLSVYWYQQSLDQGLQFLIQYYNGEERAKGNILERFSAQQFPDLHSELNLSSLELGDSALYFCASSSQAGVNTGELFFGEGSRLTVL.

At least ten counts were recorded for this clone. This chain joins TRBV19 and TRBJ2-1; tentatively, D is TRBD2 (6 bases). Trimming cost V 0 bases and J 4 bases, with 13 bases left between them. Germline values: CDR1 LNHDA, CDR2 SQIVND (reference sequence). The length of the CDR3 is 16 residues. In DNA form, the CDR3 reads TGTGCCAGTAGTATAGATAGGGACTTGCTATACAATGAGCAGTTCTTC. This encodes CASSIDRDLLYNEQFF. Complete variable domain (other parts from reference TRBV19 and TRBJ2-1): DGGITQSPKYLFRKEGQNVTLSCEQNLNHDAMYWYRQDPGQGLRLIYYSQIVNDFQKGDIAEGYSVSREKKESFPLTVTSAQKNPTAFYLCASSIDRDLLYNEQFFGPGTRLTVL.

This clone was observed many times. V usage is TRBV7-9 and J usage is TRBJ2-1; TRBD2 matches 12 bases. The J segment lost 11 bases and the V segment lost 6 bases, leaving 8 bases of the junction unmatched. Germline V gives CDR1 SEHNR, CDR2 FQNEAQ (reference sequence). The CDR3 has 14 amino acids. The CDR3 coding sequence is TGTGCCAGCAGTCGGACTAGCGGGACAATGAAGCAGTTCTTC. Amino acids: CASSRTSGTMKQFF.

This clone was picked up many times. The rearrangement joins TRBV7-8 to TRBJ2-1; no reliable D call. In germline, CDR1 is SGHVS, CDR2 FQNEAQ. Between the trimmed V and J ends, which lost 1 base and 4 bases, there was a span of 5 bases. This CDR3 contains 13 residues. CDR3 loop: CASSLGRYNEQFF. The DNA for the CDR3 is TGTGCCAGCAGCTTAGGCAGATACAATGAGCAGTTCTTC.

This clone came up many times. V gene TRBV28 combines with J gene TRBJ1-6; D uncertain. Trimming removed 5 bases at V and 7 bases at J, with 9 bases between. CDR3 size: 13 residues. The germline gives CDR1 MDHEN, CDR2 SYDVKM. Written as DNA, the CDR3 is TGTGCCAGCAGTCCCGAAAACAATTCACCCCTCCACTTT. As protein: CASSPENNSPLHF.

This clone was picked up many times. V and J are TRBV28 and TRBJ1-2; TRBD1 aligns across 7 bases. CDR3 length: 14 amino acids. From germline, CDR1 is MDHEN and CDR2 SYDVKM. After removal of 8 bases from V and 4 bases from J, the junction contained 10 bases not matched to a gene. The CDR3 DNA follows: TGTGCCAGCGGGCAGACAGGGAAGATCTATGGCTACACCTTC. The encoded protein is CASGQTGKIYGYTF.

This clone was seen ten or more times. V and J are TRBV25-1 and TRBJ1-2; maybe TRBD1 (6 bases). The CDR3 spans 15 residues. Germline loops: CDR1 MGHDK, CDR2 SYGVNS. V lost 6 bases to trimming and J lost 7 bases, with 21 bases between them. CDR3 loop: CASRVTQGRESGYTF. The CDR3 DNA is TGTGCCAGCAGAGTAACACAGGGTAGGGAAAGTGGCTACACCTTC.

This clone came up many times. The rearrangement links TRBV20-1 to TRBJ2-3, with unresolved D. With 6 bases removed from V and 0 bases from J, the gap between germline ends came to 10 bases. CDR3 length: 13 residues. CDR1 and CDR2 (germline): DFQATT, SNEGSKA (reference sequence). CDR3: CSAPAPSTDTQYF. As DNA, the CDR3 is TGCAGTGCCCCGGCCCCCAGCACAGATACGCAGTATTTT.

This clone has at least ten counts. This chain joins TRBV18 and TRBJ2-2; D unclear. The germline V gene has CDR1 KGHSH and CDR2 LQKENI. With 2 bases removed from V and 3 bases from J, the gap between germline ends came to 7 bases. The CDR3 consists of 14 residues. In nucleotides, the CDR3 is TGTGCCAGCTCACCAAAGGGATACACCGGGGAGCTGTTTTTT. Amino acid sequence: CASSPKGYTGELFF.

This clone has a count of ten or more. The chain combines TRBV20-1 with TRBJ2-1; D could derive from TRBD1 or TRBD2 (5 bases each). V was trimmed by 1 base and J by 0 bases, leaving 10 bases between them. CDR1 and CDR2 (germline): DFQATT, SNEGSKA (reference sequence). This CDR3 spans 15 amino acids. This CDR3 is CSARGDLSSYNEQFF. The DNA of the CDR3 is TGCAGTGCTAGAGGGGACCTGAGCTCCTACAATGAGCAGTTCTTC.

This clone showed up many times. The rearrangement joins TRBV7-3 to TRBJ2-7; no clear D gene. With 2 bases removed from V and 7 bases from J, the gap between germline ends came to 18 bases. In germline, CDR1 is SGHTA, CDR2 FQGTGA. There are 15 residues in the CDR3. The CDR3 reads CASSLGPRDPKEQYF. For the CDR3, the DNA is TGTGCCAGCAGCTTAGGTCCCCGCGACCCGAAAGAGCAGTACTTC. Complete variable domain (other parts from reference TRBV7-3 and TRBJ2-7): GAGVSQTPSNKVTEKGKYVELRCDPISGHTALYWYRQSLGQGPEFLIYFQGTGAADDSGLPNDRFFAVRPEGSVSTLKIQRTERGDSAVYLCASSLGPRDPKEQYFGPGTRLTVT.

This clone was detected ten times or more. The V gene is TRBV19, the J gene TRBJ1-5; TRBD1 is a possible D gene (5 bases). Looked up from germline, CDR1 is LNHDA and CDR2 is SQIVND (reference sequence). The V gene lost 5 bases and the J gene lost 4 bases, with 15 bases spanning the gap. This CDR3 contains 15 residues. The CDR3 loop is CASSGGSGRNQPQHF. CDR3 bases: TGTGCCAGTAGTGGGGGATCAGGGCGGAATCAGCCCCAGCATTTT.

The sample holds many counts of this clone. CDR3 sequence: CSARDWGGKTQYF. The CDR3 DNA is TGCAGTGCTAGAGATTGGGGGGGGAAGACCCAGTACTTC. V gene TRBV20-1 combines with J gene TRBJ2-5, with TRBD2 matching over 7 bases. Germline CDR1 is DFQATT and CDR2 is SNEGSKA (reference sequence). The CDR3 loop spans 13 amino acids. V trimming: 0 bases; J trimming: 6 bases; junction bases outside the gene matches: 4.

In the case of this clone: A read error is possible here, since a much larger clone lies one base away. This sample also contains other DNA sequences that code for the same CDR3. This rearrangement joins TRBV5-1 to TRBJ2-5; TRBD2 is a possible D gene (5 bases). CDR3 size: 14 residues. Looked up from germline, CDR1 is SGHRS and CDR2 is YFSETQ. Trimming removed 2 bases from V and 2 bases from J, with 10 bases in between. The CDR3 loop reads CASSFAGGQETQYF. In DNA form, the CDR3 reads TGCGCCAGCAGCTTCGCGGGTGGACAAGAGACCCAGTACTTC.

In this sample, this clone turned up many times. The chain is built from TRBV28 and TRBJ1-2; D not certain. The CDR3 contains 13 residues. Germline assignment: CDR1 MDHEN and CDR2 SYDVKM. Between the trimmed V and J ends, which lost 3 bases and 4 bases, there was a span of 9 bases. For the CDR3, the DNA is TGTGCCAGCAGTTTTACCGGCGGCTATGGCTACACCTTC. This gives the protein CASSFTGGYGYTF.

This clone has only a few counts. An end of the junction differs from the germline gene, which may be a read error. The chain links TRBV20-1 to TRBJ2-7, with D perhaps matching TRBD2 (6 bases). Germline V gene data show CDR1 as DFQATT and CDR2 as SNEGSKA (reference sequence). There are 9 residues in the CDR3. The DNA of the CDR3 is TGCAGCGCGGGGCCCGCGGCCAGCTTC. It is translated as CSAGPAASF.